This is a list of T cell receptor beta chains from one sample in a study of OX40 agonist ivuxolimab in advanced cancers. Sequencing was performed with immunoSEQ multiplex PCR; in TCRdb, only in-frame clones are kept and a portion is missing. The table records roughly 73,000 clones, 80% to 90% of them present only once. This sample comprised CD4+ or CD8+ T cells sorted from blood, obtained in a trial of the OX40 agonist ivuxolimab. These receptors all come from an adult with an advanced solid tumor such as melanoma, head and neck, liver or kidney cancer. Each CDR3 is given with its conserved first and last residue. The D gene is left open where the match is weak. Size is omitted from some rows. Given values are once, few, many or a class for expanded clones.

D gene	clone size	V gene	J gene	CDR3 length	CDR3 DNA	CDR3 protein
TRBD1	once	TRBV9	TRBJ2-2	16	TGTGCCAGCAGCGTAGGAGGGGGCTCGTATGCCGGGGAGCTGTTTTTT	CASSVGGGSYAGELFF
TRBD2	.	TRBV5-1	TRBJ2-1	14	TGCGCCAGCAGCCGGGGGGAGAAGAGGAATGAGCAGTTCTTC	CASSRGEKRNEQFF
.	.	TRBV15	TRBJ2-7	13	TGTGCCACCAGCGGGGACCGGTCCTACGAGCAGTACTTC	CATSGDRSYEQYF
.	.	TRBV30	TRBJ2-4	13	TGTGCCTGGAGGGACCGAGCCAAAAACATTCAGTACTTC	CAWRDRAKNIQYF
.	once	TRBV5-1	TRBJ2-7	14	TGCGCCAGCAGCGCGGGGACTGGCTCGGGGGAGCAGTACTTC	CASSAGTGSGEQYF
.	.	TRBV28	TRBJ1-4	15	TGTGCCAGCAGTTTATTAGCGGGGTATCACGAAAAACTGTTTTTT	CASSLLAGYHEKLFF
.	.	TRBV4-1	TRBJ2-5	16	TGCGCCAGCAGCCAAGATCGCTACTTGTACCAAGAGACCCAGTACTTC	CASSQDRYLYQETQYF
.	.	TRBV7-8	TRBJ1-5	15	TGTGCCAGCAGCTTAGGCAGCCGAGGCAATCAGCCCCAGCATTTT	CASSLGSRGNQPQHF
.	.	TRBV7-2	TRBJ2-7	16	TGTGCCAGCAGCCCCACAGGGAACCTACGAGCGGCCCCCCGGGACTTC	CASSPTGNLRAAPRDF
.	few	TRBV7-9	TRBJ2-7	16	TGTGCCAGCAGCCCCCCCGGGACCCTTAGGTCCTACGAGCAGTACTTC	CASSPPGTLRSYEQYF
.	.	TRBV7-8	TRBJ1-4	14	TGTGCCAGCAGCTTGGGTGCAACTAATGAAAAACTGTTTTTT	CASSLGATNEKLFF
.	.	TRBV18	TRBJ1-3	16	TGTGCCAGCTCACCACAGGCAGGACTCTCTGGAAACACCATATATTTT	CASSPQAGLSGNTIYF
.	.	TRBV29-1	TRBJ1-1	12	TGCAGCGTTGCTTCCGAGGACACTGAAGCTTTCTTT	CSVASEDTEAFF
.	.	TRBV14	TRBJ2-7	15	TGTGCCAGCAGTACCATCCGGGGGGCGTCCTACGAGCAGTACTTC	CASSTIRGASYEQYF
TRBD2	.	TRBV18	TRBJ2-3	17	TGTGCCAGCTCACCACCGCTACTAGCGGTCAGCACAGATACGCAGTATTTT	CASSPPLLAVSTDTQYF
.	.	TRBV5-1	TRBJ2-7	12	TGCGCCAGCAGCGGGCAGGGGAACGAGCAGTACTTC	CASSGQGNEQYF
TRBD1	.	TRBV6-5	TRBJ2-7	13	TGTGCCACTACCGGACAGGGGGCCTACGAGCAGTACTTC	CATTGQGAYEQYF
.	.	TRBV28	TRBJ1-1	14	TGTGCCAGTCGACAGGCCTCTTGGGGCACTGAAGCTTTCTTT	CASRQASWGTEAFF
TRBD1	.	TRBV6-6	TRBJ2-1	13	TGTGCCAGCAGTTCACCGACAGGGGATGAGCAGTTCTTC	CASSSPTGDEQFF
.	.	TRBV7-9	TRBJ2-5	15	TGTGCCAGCAGCCCACCGAAGGGACCCACAGAGACCCAGTACTTC	CASSPPKGPTETQYF
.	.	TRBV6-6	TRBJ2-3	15	TGTGCCAGCAGAATCAGGGGTCCCCTCACAGATACGCAGTATTTT	CASRIRGPLTDTQYF
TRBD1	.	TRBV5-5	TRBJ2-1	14	TGTGCCAGCAGCCCAGGACAGGGAGTAGGGGAGCAGTTCTTC	CASSPGQGVGEQFF
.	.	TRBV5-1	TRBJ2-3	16	TGCGCCAGCAGCTTGGCCTGGGGTTCCCCCACAGATACGCAGTATTTT	CASSLAWGSPTDTQYF
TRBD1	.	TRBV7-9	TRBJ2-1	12	TGTGCCAGCAGCCAGGGGGTGGAGGAGCAGTTCTTC	CASSQGVEEQFF
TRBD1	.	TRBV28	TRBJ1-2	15	TGTGCCAGCAGAACTACAGGGGCTGGGAACTATGGCTACACCTTC	CASRTTGAGNYGYTF
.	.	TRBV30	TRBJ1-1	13	TGTGCCTGGACCATACAGGGGAACACTGAAGCTTTCTTT	CAWTIQGNTEAFF
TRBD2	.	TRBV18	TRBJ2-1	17	TGTGCCAGCTCACCACCGGTGAGGCTGCAAGCGGGAAATGAGCAGTTCTTC	CASSPPVRLQAGNEQFF
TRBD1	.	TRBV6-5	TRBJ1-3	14	TGTGCCAGCAGCTACGACAGGGTTGGAAACACCATATATTTT	CASSYDRVGNTIYF
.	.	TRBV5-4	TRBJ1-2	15	TGTGCCAGCAGCCCGGCGGCAGGGCTTAACTATGGCTACACCTTC	CASSPAAGLNYGYTF
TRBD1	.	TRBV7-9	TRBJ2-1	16	TGTGCCAGCAGCTTAGAGGGGGCGAGCTCCTACAATGAGCAGTTCTTC	CASSLEGASSYNEQFF
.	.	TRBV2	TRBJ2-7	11	TGTGCCAGCGCGGGGTGGTACGAGCAGTACTTC	CASAGWYEQYF
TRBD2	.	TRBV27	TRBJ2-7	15	TGTGCCAGCAGTTTATCGACCGGGGGGGTCTACGAGCAGTACTTC	CASSLSTGGVYEQYF
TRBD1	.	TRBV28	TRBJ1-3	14	TGTGCCAGCGGAGGGGGCAGGGGGTATAACACCATATATTTT	CASGGGRGYNTIYF
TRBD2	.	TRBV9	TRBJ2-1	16	TGTGCCAGCAGCGTAGCAGGCGGGAGGAGGTTGAATGAGCAGTTCTTC	CASSVAGGRRLNEQFF
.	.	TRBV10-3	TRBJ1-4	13	TGTGCCATCAATAGTAGGGGAGGTGAAAAACTGTTTTTT	CAINSRGGEKLFF
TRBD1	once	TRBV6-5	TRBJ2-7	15	TGTGCCAGCAGATCTGGGACAGCATACTCCTACGAGCAGTACTTC	CASRSGTAYSYEQYF
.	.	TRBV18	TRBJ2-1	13	TGTGCCAGCTCACCGGACTCCTGGGGGGAGCAGTTCTTC	CASSPDSWGEQFF
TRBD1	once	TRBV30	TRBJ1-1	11	TGTGCCTGGAGTGAGGACAGGCCGCTCCTCTTT	CAWSEDRPLLF
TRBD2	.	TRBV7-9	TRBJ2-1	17	TGTGCCAGCAGCTTACGAAGCGGGAGGGCCAAAGGAAATGAGCAGTTCTTC	CASSLRSGRAKGNEQFF
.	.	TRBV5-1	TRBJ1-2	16	TGCGCCAGCAGCTTGGCGGGAGACCGGGGAGACTATGGCTACACCTTC	CASSLAGDRGDYGYTF
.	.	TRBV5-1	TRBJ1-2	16	TGTGCCAGCAGCCCGGATAGGGGAGTCTATGGGTATGGCTACACCTTC	CASSPDRGVYGYGYTF
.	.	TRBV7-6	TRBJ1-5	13	TGTGCCAGCAGCACGGACGGAAATCAGCCCCAGCATTTT	CASSTDGNQPQHF
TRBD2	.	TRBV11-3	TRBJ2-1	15	TGTGCCAGCAGCCCCCCGGGACTAGCCCTCAATGAGCAGTTCTTC	CASSPPGLALNEQFF
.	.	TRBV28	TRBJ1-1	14	TGTGCCAGCAGTCACAGGGCCACAGGCACTGAAGCTTTCTTT	CASSHRATGTEAFF
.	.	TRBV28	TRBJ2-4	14	TGTGCCAGCAGTTTACGCAGGGGAGAAAACATTCAGTACTTC	CASSLRRGENIQYF
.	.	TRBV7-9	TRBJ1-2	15	TGTGCCAGCAGCCCGGCGGACAGTTATTCAAGAGGCTACACCTTC	CASSPADSYSRGYTF
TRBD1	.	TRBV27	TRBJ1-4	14	TGTGCCAGCAAGCCTTCGGACAGGGGTGAAAAACTGTTTTTT	CASKPSDRGEKLFF
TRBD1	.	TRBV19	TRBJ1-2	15	TGTGCCAGTATAGGGGCAGGGGGTTCGCTCAATGGCTACACCTTC	CASIGAGGSLNGYTF
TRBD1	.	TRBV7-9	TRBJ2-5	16	TGTGCCAGCAGCAAAGGGACAGGGGGGAACGAAGAGACCCAGTACTTC	CASSKGTGGNEETQYF
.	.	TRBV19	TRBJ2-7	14	TGTGCCAGTAGCGCTGGCCGGAACAGCAACGAGCAGTACTTC	CASSAGRNSNEQYF
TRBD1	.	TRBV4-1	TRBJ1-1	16	TGCGCCAGCAGCCAGGCCCAAACAGGGGATGGCACTGAAGCTTTCTTT	CASSQAQTGDGTEAFF
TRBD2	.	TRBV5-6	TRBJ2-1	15	TGTGCCAGCGTAAAGAGCGGGAGGGCCTTAAATGAGCAGTTCTTC	CASVKSGRALNEQFF
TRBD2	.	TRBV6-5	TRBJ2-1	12	TGTGCCAGCAGAACGGGGGGTAGTGAGCAGTTCTTC	CASRTGGSEQFF